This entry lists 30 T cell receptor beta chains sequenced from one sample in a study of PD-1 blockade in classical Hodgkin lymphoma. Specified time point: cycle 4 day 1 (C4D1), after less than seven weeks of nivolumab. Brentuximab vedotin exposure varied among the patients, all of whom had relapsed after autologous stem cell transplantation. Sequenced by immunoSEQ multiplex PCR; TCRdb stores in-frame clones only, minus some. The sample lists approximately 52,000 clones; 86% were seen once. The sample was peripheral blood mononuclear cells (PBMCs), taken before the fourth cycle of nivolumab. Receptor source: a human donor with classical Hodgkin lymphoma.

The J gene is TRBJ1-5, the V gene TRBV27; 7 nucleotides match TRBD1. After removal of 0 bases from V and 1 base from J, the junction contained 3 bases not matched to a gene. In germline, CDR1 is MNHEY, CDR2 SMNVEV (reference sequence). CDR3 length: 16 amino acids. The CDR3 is CASSLSQGGSNQPQHF. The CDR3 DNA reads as TGTGCCAGCAGTTTATCTCAGGGGGGGAGCAATCAGCCCCAGCATTTT.

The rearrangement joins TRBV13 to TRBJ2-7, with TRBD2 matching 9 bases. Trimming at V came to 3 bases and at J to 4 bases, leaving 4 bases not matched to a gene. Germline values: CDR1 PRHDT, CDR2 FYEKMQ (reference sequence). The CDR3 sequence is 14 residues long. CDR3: CASSLNSGSYEQYF. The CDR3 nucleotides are TGTGCCAGCAGCTTGAATAGCGGGAGTTACGAGCAGTACTTC.

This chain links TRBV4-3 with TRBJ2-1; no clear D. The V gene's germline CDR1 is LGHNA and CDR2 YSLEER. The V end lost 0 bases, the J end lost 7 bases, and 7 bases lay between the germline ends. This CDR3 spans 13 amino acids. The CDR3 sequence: CASSQEWSNEQFF. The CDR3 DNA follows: TGCGCCAGCAGCCAAGAATGGTCTAATGAGCAGTTCTTC.

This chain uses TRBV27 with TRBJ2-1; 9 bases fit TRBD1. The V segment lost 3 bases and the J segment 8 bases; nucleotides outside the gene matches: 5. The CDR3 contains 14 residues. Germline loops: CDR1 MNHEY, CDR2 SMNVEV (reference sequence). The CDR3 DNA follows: TGTGCCAGCAGTTTGGGACAGGGAGGACATGAGCAGTTCTTC. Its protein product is CASSLGQGGHEQFF.

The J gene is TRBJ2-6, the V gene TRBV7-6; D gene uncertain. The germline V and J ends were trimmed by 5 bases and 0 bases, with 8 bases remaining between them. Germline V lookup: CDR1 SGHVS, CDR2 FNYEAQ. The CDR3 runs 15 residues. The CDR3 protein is CASSPLISGANVLTF. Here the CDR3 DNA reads TGTGCCAGCAGCCCTCTTATCTCTGGGGCCAACGTCCTGACTTTC.

The CDR3 is CASSLAGTGDYGYTF. The CDR3 DNA is TGTGCCAGCAGCTTAGCGGGGACAGGGGACTATGGCTACACCTTC. This chain joins TRBV7-8 and TRBJ1-2; TRBD1 matches at 10 bases. The germline V gene has CDR1 SGHVS and CDR2 FQNEAQ. V lost 0 bases, J lost 3 bases, and 1 base stayed unmatched. This CDR3 has 15 amino acids.

As DNA, the CDR3 is TGTGCCAGTATGGGCGGAGGCGGAGCGGGAGGGTGGTACAATGAGCAGTTCTTC. As protein: CASMGGGGAGGWYNEQFF. The chain uses TRBV19 and TRBJ2-1; 10 bases line up with TRBD2. Germline V gene lookup returns CDR1 LNHDA and CDR2 SQIVND (reference sequence). J was trimmed by 4 bases and V by 7 bases; bases with no gene match: 16. CDR3 length equals 18 residues. Variable domain in full (rest from reference TRBV19 and TRBJ2-1): DGGITQSPKYLFRKEGQNVTLSCEQNLNHDAMYWYRQDPGQGLRLIYYSQIVNDFQKGDIAEGYSVSREKKESFPLTVTSAQKNPTAFYLCASMGGGGAGGWYNEQFFGPGTRLTVL.

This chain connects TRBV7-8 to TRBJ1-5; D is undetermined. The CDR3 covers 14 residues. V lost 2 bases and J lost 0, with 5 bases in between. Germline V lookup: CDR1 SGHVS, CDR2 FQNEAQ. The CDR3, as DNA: TGTGCCAGCAGCTTACTGGATAGCAATCAGCCCCAGCATTTT. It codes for CASSLLDSNQPQHF.

CDR3 DNA: TGTGCCAGCAGCGTCACCGGGACAGGAACAGATACGCAGTATTTT. Translating it yields CASSVTGTGTDTQYF. The gene calls are TRBV28 and TRBJ2-3; 8 nucleotides align to TRBD1. Germline V lookup: CDR1 MDHEN, CDR2 SYDVKM. The J segment lost 3 bases and the V segment lost 6 bases, leaving 8 bases of the junction unmatched. The CDR3 runs 15 residues.

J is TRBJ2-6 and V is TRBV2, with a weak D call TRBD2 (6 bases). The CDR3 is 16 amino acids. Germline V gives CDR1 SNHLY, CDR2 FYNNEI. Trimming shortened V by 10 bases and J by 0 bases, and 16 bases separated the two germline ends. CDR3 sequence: CATHGGVSSGANVLTF. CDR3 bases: TGTGCCACCCACGGAGGGGTAAGCTCTGGGGCCAACGTCCTGACTTTC.

CDR3 sequence: CASSEPFGTTNEQFF. CDR3 nucleotides: TGTGCCAGCAGTGAACCTTTTGGGACGACCAATGAGCAGTTCTTC. The gene calls are TRBV2 and TRBJ2-1, with D possibly called TRBD1 or TRBD2 (5 bases each). Germline lookup yields CDR1 SNHLY and CDR2 FYNNEI. The CDR3 spans 15 residues. V lost 2 bases and J lost 6, with 14 bases in between.

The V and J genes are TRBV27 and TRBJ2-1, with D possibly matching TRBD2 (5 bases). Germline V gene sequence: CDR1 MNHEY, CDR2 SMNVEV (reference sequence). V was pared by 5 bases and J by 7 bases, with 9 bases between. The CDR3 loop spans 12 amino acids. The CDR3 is CASSPTRNEQFF. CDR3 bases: TGTGCCAGCAGTCCCACTAGAAATGAGCAGTTCTTC.

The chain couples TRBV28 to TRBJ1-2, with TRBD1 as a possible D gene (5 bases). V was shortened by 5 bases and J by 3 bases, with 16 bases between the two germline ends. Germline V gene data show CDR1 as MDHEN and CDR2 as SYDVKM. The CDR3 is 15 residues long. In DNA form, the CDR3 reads TGTGCCAGCAGTCTAGAACGCCTAGGGGACTATGGCTACACCTTC. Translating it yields CASSLERLGDYGYTF.

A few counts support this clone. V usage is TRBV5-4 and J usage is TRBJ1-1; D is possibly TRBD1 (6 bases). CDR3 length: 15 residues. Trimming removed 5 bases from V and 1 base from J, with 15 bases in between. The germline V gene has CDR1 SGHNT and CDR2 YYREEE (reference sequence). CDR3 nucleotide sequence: TGTGCCAGCAGGATGTGGGGGGCAGGGAACACTGAAGCTTTCTTT. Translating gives CASRMWGAGNTEAFF.

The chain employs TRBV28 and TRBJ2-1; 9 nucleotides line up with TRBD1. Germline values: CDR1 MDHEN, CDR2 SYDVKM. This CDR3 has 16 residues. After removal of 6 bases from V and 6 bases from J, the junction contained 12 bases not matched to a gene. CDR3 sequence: CASSNIPGQGTNEQFF. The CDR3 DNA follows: TGTGCCAGCAGCAATATCCCGGGACAGGGTACCAATGAGCAGTTCTTC.

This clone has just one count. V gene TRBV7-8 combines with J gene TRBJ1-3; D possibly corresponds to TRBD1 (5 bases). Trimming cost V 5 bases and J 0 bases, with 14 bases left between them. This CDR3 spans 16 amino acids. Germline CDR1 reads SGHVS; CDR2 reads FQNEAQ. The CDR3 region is CASSPRDGYSGNTIYF. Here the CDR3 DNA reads TGTGCCAGCAGCCCCCGGGACGGGTACTCTGGAAACACCATATATTTT.

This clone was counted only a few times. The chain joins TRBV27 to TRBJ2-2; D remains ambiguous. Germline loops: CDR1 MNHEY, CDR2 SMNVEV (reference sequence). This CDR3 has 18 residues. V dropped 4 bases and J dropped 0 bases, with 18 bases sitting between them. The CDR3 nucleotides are TGTGCCAGCAGTTCTAACCCCCGGCTGAACACGAACACCGGGGAGCTGTTTTTT. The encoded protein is CASSSNPRLNTNTGELFF.

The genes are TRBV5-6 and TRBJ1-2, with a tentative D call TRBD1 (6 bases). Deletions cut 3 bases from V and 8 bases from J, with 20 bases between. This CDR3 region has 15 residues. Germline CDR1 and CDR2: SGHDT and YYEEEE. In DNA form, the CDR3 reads TGTGCCAGCAGCTCTCCGGGACACATAACACGAGGCTACACCTTC. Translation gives CASSSPGHITRGYTF.

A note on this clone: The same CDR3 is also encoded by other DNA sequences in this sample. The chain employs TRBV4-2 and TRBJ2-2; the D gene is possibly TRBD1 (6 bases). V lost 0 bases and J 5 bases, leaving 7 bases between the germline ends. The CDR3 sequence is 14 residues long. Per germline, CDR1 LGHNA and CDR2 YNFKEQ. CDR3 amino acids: CASSQETGTGELFF. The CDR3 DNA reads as TGTGCCAGCAGCCAAGAGACAGGTACCGGGGAGCTGTTTTTT.

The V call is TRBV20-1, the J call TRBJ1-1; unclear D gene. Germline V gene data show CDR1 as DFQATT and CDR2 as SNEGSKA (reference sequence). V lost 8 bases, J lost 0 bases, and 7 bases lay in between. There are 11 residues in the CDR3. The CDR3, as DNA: TGCAGTACAGCCATGAACACTGAAGCTTTCTTT. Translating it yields CSTAMNTEAFF.

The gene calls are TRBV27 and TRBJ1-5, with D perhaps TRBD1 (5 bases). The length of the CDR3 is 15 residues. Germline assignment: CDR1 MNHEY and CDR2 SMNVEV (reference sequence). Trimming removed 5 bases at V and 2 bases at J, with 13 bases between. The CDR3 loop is CASSPLGGGNQPQHF. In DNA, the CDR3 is TGTGCCAGCAGTCCCCTGGGGGGTGGCAATCAGCCCCAGCATTTT.

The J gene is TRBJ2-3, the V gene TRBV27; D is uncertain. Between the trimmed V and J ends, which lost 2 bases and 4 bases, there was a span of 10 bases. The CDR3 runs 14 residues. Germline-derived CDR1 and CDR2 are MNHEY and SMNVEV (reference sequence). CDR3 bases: TGTGCCAGCAGTTTACTGCTTCCCCCAGATACGCAGTATTTT. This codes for CASSLLLPPDTQYF.

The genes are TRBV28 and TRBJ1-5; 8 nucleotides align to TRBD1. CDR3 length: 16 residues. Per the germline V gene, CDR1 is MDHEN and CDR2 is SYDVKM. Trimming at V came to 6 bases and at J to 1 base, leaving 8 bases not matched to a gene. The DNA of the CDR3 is TGTGCCAGCAGACGGACAGGGAGGGGGAGCAATCAGCCCCAGCATTTT. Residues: CASRRTGRGSNQPQHF.

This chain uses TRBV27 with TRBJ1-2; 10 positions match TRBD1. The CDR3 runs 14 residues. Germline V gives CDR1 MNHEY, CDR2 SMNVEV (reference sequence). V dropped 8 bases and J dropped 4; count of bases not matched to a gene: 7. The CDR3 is CASGWTGGGYGYTF. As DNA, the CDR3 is TGTGCCAGCGGCTGGACAGGGGGAGGCTATGGCTACACCTTC.

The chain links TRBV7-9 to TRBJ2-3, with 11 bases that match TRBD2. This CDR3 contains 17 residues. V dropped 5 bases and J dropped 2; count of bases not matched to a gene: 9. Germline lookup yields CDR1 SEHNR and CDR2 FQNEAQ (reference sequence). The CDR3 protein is CASSDPTSGGLTDTQYF. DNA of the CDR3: TGTGCCAGCAGCGACCCTACTAGCGGGGGACTCACAGATACGCAGTATTTT.

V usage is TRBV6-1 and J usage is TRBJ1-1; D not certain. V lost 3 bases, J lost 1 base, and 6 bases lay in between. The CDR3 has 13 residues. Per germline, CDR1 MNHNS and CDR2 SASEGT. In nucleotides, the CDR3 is TGTGCCAGCAGTGAGAAGGCGAACACTGAAGCTTTCTTT. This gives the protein CASSEKANTEAFF.

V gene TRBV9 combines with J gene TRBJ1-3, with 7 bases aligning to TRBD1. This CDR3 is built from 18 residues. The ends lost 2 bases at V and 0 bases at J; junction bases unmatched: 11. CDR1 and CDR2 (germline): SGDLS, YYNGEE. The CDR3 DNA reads TGTGCCAGCAGCGTCGATTACAGGGGACGAAGCTCTGGAAACACCATATATTTT. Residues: CASSVDYRGRSSGNTIYF.

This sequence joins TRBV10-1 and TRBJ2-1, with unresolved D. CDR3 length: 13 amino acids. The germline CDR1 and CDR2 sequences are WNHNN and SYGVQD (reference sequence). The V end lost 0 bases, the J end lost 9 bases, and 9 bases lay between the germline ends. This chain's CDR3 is CASSESVWGEQFF. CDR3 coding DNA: TGCGCCAGCAGTGAGTCGGTGTGGGGTGAGCAGTTCTTC.

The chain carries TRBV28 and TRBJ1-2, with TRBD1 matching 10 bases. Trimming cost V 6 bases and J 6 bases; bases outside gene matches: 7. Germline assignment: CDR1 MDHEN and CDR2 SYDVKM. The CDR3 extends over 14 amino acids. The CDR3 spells CASSWGQGKNGYTF. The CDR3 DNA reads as TGTGCCAGCAGCTGGGGACAGGGGAAGAATGGCTACACCTTC.

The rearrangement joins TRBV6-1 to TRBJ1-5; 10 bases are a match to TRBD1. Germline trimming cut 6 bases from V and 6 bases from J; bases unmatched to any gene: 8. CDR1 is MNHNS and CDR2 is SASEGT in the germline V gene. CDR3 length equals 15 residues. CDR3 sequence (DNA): TGTGCCAGCAGGGCGGGACAGGGGTTGATTCAGCCCCAGCATTTT. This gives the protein CASRAGQGLIQPQHF.